This T cell receptor (beta chain) comes out of a study of OX40 agonist ivuxolimab in advanced cancers. Study at large: People who had prior anti-PD-1, anti-PD-L1 or anti-CTLA-4 therapy could take part, and around 40% had some. Study-wide results and limits: Circulating CD4+ and CD8+ T cells showed clonal expansion by week 6 at 0.1 to 3.0 mg/kg. Among the lowest levels of clonal expansion were found in partial responders at 0.1-3.0 mg/kg.

The CDR3 contains 11 residues. CDR1 and CDR2 (germline): SGHTA, FQGNSA. This clone was seen only once. As yet, its antigen is unknown. Generated by immunoSEQ multiplex PCR, the TCRdb table keeps only in-frame clones and is missing some. The data contain 100,000 to 140,000 clones, around 90% of them singletons. The specimen was CD4+ or CD8+ T cells sorted from blood, collected in a trial of the OX40 agonist ivuxolimab. The sequence came from an adult with an advanced solid tumor such as melanoma, head and neck, liver or kidney cancer. The genes are TRBV7-2 and TRBJ2-7; D is uncertain. The CDR3 region is CARLGEYEQYF. DNA of the CDR3: TGTGCTCGCCTCGGAGAGTACGAGCAGTACTTC.